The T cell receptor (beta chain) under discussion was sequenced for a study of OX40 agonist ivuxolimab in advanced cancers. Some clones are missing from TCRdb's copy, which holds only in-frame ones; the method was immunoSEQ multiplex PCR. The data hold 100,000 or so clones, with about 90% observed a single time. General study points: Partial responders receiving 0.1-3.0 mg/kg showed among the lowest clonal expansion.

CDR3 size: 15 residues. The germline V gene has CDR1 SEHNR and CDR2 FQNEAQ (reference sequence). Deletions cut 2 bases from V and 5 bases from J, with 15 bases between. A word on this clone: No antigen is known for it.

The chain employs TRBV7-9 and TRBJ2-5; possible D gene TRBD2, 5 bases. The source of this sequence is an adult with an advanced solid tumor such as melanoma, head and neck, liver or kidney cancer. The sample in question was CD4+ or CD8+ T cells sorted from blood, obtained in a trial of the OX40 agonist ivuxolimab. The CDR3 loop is CASSLQPDPSETQYF. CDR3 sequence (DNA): TGTGCCAGCAGCTTACAACCCGATCCTAGCGAGACCCAGTACTTC.